One sample yielded the 21 T cell receptor beta chains listed below, sequenced in a study of spatial heterogeneity in lung cancer. MiXCR, run by TCRdb on the 5' RACE reads, gives a single entry per CDR3 protein. The profile shows roughly 79,000 distinct CDR3 sequences, around 7.8% of them singletons. Time point specified: sample taken at primary tumor resection. Sequencing was performed on PBMCs, taken at surgery. The receptors shown here come from a male donor with early-stage non-small cell lung cancer.

This clonotype has a count of ten or more. This chain connects TRBV7-2 to TRBJ1-6; 8 bases match TRBD1. This CDR3 comprises 15 residues. With V trimmed by 2 bases and J by 8 bases, 5 bases remained unmatched. Looked up from germline, CDR1 is SGHTA and CDR2 is FQGNSA. The CDR3 region is CASSLRGTGHSPLHF. The CDR3 DNA reads TGTGCCAGCAGCTTAAGGGGGACAGGCCATTCACCCCTCCACTTT. Supplemented by reference TRBV7-2 and TRBJ1-6, the full variable domain reads GAGVSQSPSNKVTEKGKDVELRCDPISGHTALYWYRQSLGQGLEFLIYFQGNSAPDKSGLPSDRFSAERTGGSVSTLTIQRTQQEDSAVYLCASSLRGTGHSPLHFGNGTRLTVT.

This clonotype was seen ten or more times. The genes are TRBV12-3 or TRBV12-4 and TRBJ1-5; possible D gene TRBD1, 6 bases. V lost 8 bases to trimming and J lost 7 bases, with 15 bases between them. This CDR3 has 13 residues. Written as DNA, the CDR3 is TGTGCCAGCTCGGACGGGGGCCCCCAGCCCCAGCATTTT. Its translation: CASSDGGPQPQHF.

This clonotype was counted only a few times. The V gene is TRBV6-1, the J gene TRBJ1-2; 7 nucleotides agree with TRBD1. The CDR3 runs 14 residues. Germline V gives CDR1 MNHNS, CDR2 SASEGT. J gave up 4 bases and V 7 bases, and 9 bases lay outside the gene matches. The CDR3 nucleotides read TGTGCCAGCAACGTGGGACAGCCGAGCTATGGCTACACCTTC. Translation: CASNVGQPSYGYTF.

This sequence joins TRBV6-2 or TRBV6-3 and TRBJ2-1; unclear D gene. The V and J ends lost 5 bases and 9 bases respectively, with 11 bases between them. CDR1 and CDR2 from the germline V gene are MNHEY and SVGEGT. The CDR3 is 12 amino acids. DNA of the CDR3: TGTGCCAGCAGTCGGGTAGAGTTTGAGCAGTTCTTC. Translating gives CASSRVEFEQFF.

This clonotype was seen at least ten times. This sequence joins TRBV7-8 and TRBJ2-7; D is ambiguous. The CDR3 spans 13 residues. The V gene's germline CDR1 is SGHVS and CDR2 FQNEAQ. The ends were cut back, 1 base at V and 2 bases at J, with 6 bases in the middle. In DNA form, the CDR3 reads TGTGCCAGCAGCTTAGATTCCCCCTACGAGCAGTACTTC. This translates into CASSLDSPYEQYF.

This chain uses TRBV7-9 with TRBJ1-1; D not resolved. Trimming shortened V by 0 bases and J by 8 bases, and 7 bases separated the two germline ends. Germline V gene sequence: CDR1 SEHNR, CDR2 FQNEAQ (reference sequence). The CDR3 consists of 12 residues. The CDR3 loop is CASSLAKGEAFF. In DNA form, the CDR3 reads TGTGCCAGCAGCTTAGCTAAAGGGGAAGCTTTCTTT.

V usage is TRBV5-1 and J usage is TRBJ2-2, with D perhaps TRBD2 (5 bases). The CDR3 consists of 16 residues. V was clipped by 0 bases and J by 5 bases, with 14 bases between them. Germline V CDR1 and CDR2: SGHRS, YFSETQ. This chain's CDR3 is CASSLESGQLTGELFF. The CDR3 DNA sequence: TGCGCCAGCAGCTTGGAGAGCGGCCAACTTACCGGGGAGCTGTTTTTT. The full variable domain, rest sourced from reference TRBV5-1 and TRBJ2-2, is KAGVTQTPRYLIKTRGQQVTLSCSPISGHRSVSWYQQTPGQGLQFLFEYFSETQRNKGNFPGRFSGRQFSNSRSEMNVSTLELGDSALYLCASSLESGQLTGELFFGEGSRLTVL.

This clonotype was seen more than once but under ten times. The CDR3 coding sequence is TGTGCCACCAGTACGCAGGGGGCAGTCAATGAGCAGTTCTTC. Translated: CATSTQGAVNEQFF. The rearrangement joins TRBV24-1 to TRBJ2-1, with 8 bases matching TRBD1. The trim removed 6 bases at V and 6 bases at J, leaving 6 bases unmatched. This CDR3 is 14 amino acids long. Germline values: CDR1 KGHDR, CDR2 SFDVKD.

The chain employs TRBV5-1 and TRBJ1-2; maybe TRBD1 (5 bases). The germline CDR1 and CDR2 sequences are SGHRS and YFSETQ. Deletions cut 4 bases from V and 3 bases from J, with 16 bases between. This CDR3 is 15 amino acids long. The CDR3 protein is CASSPGTTFDYGYTF. CDR3 DNA sequence: TGCGCCAGCAGCCCGGGGACGACGTTCGACTATGGCTACACCTTC.

This clonotype showed up many times. This chain uses TRBV29-1 with TRBJ2-5; D unclear. V shed 4 bases and J shed 3 bases, with 12 bases lying between them. The CDR3 totals 13 residues. CDR1 and CDR2 from the germline V gene are SQVTM and ANQGSEA. CDR3 loop: CSVGLGWEETQYF. CDR3 DNA sequence: TGCAGCGTTGGACTGGGGTGGGAAGAGACCCAGTACTTC.

This clonotype was recorded at least ten times. The chain carries TRBV20-1 and TRBJ2-1; D is unclear. The CDR3 is made up of 13 amino acids. Germline CDR1 reads DFQATT; CDR2 reads SNEGSKA (reference sequence). CDR3 nucleotide sequence: TGCAGCGCAGAGGATACCCCCTACAATGAGCAGTTCTTC. Translating it yields CSAEDTPYNEQFF.

In this sample, this clonotype turned up many times. This rearrangement joins TRBV7-9 to TRBJ1-2, with D possibly TRBD1 on 6 matching bases. Trimming removed 4 bases at V and 6 bases at J, with 15 bases between. Germline lookup yields CDR1 SEHNR and CDR2 FQNEAQ (reference sequence). This CDR3 has 14 residues. Here the CDR3 DNA reads TGTGCCAGCAGCTGGCCTTACGGGGGCAATGGCTACACCTTC. Protein product: CASSWPYGGNGYTF.

This clonotype was detected many times. The chain links TRBV15 to TRBJ2-7; D remains ambiguous. CDR3 size: 17 residues. Trimming took off 1 base at V and 3 bases at J, with 19 bases between the two ends. Germline lookup yields CDR1 LNHNV and CDR2 YYDKDF (reference sequence). The DNA of the CDR3 is TGTGCCACCAGCAGAGCGCATGGCAACCCCTCCGGCTACGAGCAGTACTTC. Protein: CATSRAHGNPSGYEQYF. The whole variable domain, remainder taken from reference TRBV15 and TRBJ2-7, is DAMVIQNPRYQVTQFGKPVTLSCSQTLNHNVMYWYQQKSSQAPKLLFHYYDKDFNNEADTPDNFQSRRPNTSFCFLDIRSPGLGDTAMYLCATSRAHGNPSGYEQYFGPGTRLTVT.

Many counts were recorded for this clonotype. The chain carries TRBV7-2 and TRBJ2-2; the D is unclear. Trimming shortened V by 1 base and J by 8 bases, and 11 bases separated the two germline ends. CDR1 is SGHTA, CDR2 FQGNSA, per germline. The CDR3 covers 14 residues. Here the CDR3 reads CASSLGVSSGELFF. The CDR3 DNA sequence: TGTGCCAGCAGCTTAGGGGTGTCCTCGGGGGAGCTGTTTTTT. Complete variable domain (other parts from reference TRBV7-2 and TRBJ2-2): GAGVSQSPSNKVTEKGKDVELRCDPISGHTALYWYRQSLGQGLEFLIYFQGNSAPDKSGLPSDRFSAERTGGSVSTLTIQRTQQEDSAVYLCASSLGVSSGELFFGEGSRLTVL.

This clonotype occurred many times. V is TRBV5-1 and J is TRBJ2-2; D is possibly TRBD2 (6 bases). V lost 4 bases to trimming and J lost 2 bases, with 18 bases between them. The CDR3 has 17 amino acids. The germline CDR1 and CDR2 sequences are SGHRS and YFSETQ. The CDR3 DNA reads TGCGCCAGCAGCAAATGGGAGGCAGGGACCAACACCGGGGAGCTGTTTTTT. This codes for CASSKWEAGTNTGELFF. The whole variable domain, remainder taken from reference TRBV5-1 and TRBJ2-2, is KAGVTQTPRYLIKTRGQQVTLSCSPISGHRSVSWYQQTPGQGLQFLFEYFSETQRNKGNFPGRFSGRQFSNSRSEMNVSTLELGDSALYLCASSKWEAGTNTGELFFGEGSRLTVL.

The sample holds many counts of this clonotype. The rearrangement joins TRBV5-1 to TRBJ2-3; 10 bases are a match to TRBD1. Per the germline V gene, CDR1 is SGHRS and CDR2 is YFSETQ. The CDR3 extends over 14 amino acids. J was trimmed by 6 bases and V by 6 bases; bases with no gene match: 7. The CDR3 DNA sequence: TGCGCCAGCACCCCGGGACAGGGGTTGGATACGCAGTATTTT. This sequence encodes CASTPGQGLDTQYF.

This clonotype was detected many times. The rearrangement links TRBV10-3 to TRBJ2-1; 8 bases line up with TRBD1. Trimming cost V 4 bases and J 1 base; bases outside gene matches: 6. Germline CDR1 is ENHRY and CDR2 is SYGVKD. There are 16 residues in the CDR3. The CDR3, as DNA: TGTGCCATCAGTGGGGGACAGGCTAGGTCCTACAATGAGCAGTTCTTC. Protein product: CAISGGQARSYNEQFF.

This clonotype was observed many times. The V and J genes are TRBV11-2 and TRBJ2-3; 7 nucleotides agree with TRBD1. The V gene end was trimmed by 5 bases and the J gene end by 4 bases; junction bases not matched to a gene: 9. Germline V lookup: CDR1 SGHAT, CDR2 FQNNGV. The CDR3 has 15 amino acids. The CDR3, as DNA: TGTGCCAGCAGCGGGCCGACAGGGTGGGCAGATACGCAGTATTTT. This translates into CASSGPTGWADTQYF. The whole variable domain, remainder taken from reference TRBV11-2 and TRBJ2-3, is EAGVAQSPRYKIIEKRQSVAFWCNPISGHATLYWYQQILGQGPKLLIQFQNNGVVDDSQLPKDRFSAERLKGVDSTLKIQPAKLEDSAVYLCASSGPTGWADTQYFGPGTRLTVL.

There are many counts of this clonotype. The chain carries TRBV27 and TRBJ2-3, with a weak D call TRBD2 (5 bases). Trimming left V 3 bases short and J 0 bases short, with 10 bases between. Germline lookup yields CDR1 MNHEY and CDR2 SMNVEV (reference sequence). This CDR3 is built from 15 residues. The CDR3 DNA is TGTGCCAGCAGTTTTAAGCGGTTCAGCACAGATACGCAGTATTTT. This gives the protein CASSFKRFSTDTQYF.

This clonotype came up a few times. The chain recombines TRBV7-2 with TRBJ1-2, with 11 bases matching TRBD1. Germline lookup yields CDR1 SGHTA and CDR2 FQGNSA. This CDR3 has 12 amino acids. Trimming removed 6 bases from V and 10 bases from J; junction bases left unmatched: 4. The CDR3 loop reads CASSRTGGNYTF. DNA of the CDR3: TGTGCCAGCAGTCGGACAGGGGGCAACTACACCTTC.

A few counts support this clonotype. The chain uses TRBV14 and TRBJ2-5; D tentatively reads TRBD1 or TRBD2 (5 bases each). V was trimmed by 2 bases and J by 4 bases, leaving 11 bases between them. Per germline, CDR1 SGHDN and CDR2 FVKESK. The CDR3 is 14 amino acids. Here the CDR3 reads CASSQQQAGETQYF. For the CDR3, the DNA is TGTGCCAGCAGCCAACAACAGGCGGGAGAGACCCAGTACTTC.